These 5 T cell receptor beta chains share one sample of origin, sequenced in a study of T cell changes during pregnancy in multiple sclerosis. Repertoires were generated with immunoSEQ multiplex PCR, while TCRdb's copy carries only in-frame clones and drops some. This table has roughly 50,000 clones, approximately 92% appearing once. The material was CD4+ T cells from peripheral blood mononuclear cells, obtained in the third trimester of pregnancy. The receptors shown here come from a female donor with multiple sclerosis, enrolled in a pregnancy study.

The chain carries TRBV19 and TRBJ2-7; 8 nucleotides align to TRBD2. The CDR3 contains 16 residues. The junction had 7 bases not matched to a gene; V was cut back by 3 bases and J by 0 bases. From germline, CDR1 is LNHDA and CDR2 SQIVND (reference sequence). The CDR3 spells CASSMNALADSYEQYF. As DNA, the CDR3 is TGTGCCAGTAGTATGAATGCACTAGCGGACTCCTACGAGCAGTACTTC.

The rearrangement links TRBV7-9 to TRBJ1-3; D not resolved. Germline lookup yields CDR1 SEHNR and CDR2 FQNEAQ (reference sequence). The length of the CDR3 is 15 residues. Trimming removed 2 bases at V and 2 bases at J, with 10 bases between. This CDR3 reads CASSLPPTAGNTIYF. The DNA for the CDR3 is TGTGCCAGCAGCTTACCCCCCACGGCTGGAAACACCATATATTTT.

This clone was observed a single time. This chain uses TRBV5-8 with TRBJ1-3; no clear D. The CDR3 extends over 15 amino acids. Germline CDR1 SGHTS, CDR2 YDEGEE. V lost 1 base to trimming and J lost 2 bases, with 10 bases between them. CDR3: CASSLFGAAGNTIYF. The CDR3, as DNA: TGTGCCAGCAGCTTGTTCGGTGCTGCTGGAAACACCATATATTTT.

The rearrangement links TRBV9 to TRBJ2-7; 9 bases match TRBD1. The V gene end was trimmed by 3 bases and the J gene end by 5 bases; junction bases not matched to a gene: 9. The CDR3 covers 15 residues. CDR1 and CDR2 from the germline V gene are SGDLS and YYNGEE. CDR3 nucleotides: TGTGCCAGCAGCGCTGAAGACAGGGGGTTCGACGAGCAGTACTTC. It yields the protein CASSAEDRGFDEQYF.

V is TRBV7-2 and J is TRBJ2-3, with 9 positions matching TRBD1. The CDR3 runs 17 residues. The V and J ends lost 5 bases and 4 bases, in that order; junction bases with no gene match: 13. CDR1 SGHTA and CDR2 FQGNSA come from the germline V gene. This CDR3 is CASSTTAGTGLADTQYF. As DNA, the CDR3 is TGTGCCAGCAGCACCACGGCCGGGACAGGGCTGGCAGATACGCAGTATTTT.